One and the same sample provided the 19 T cell receptor beta chains below, sequenced in a study of cytomegalovirus exposure and HLA in healthy donors. In the PCR, 60 Vbeta and 13 Jbeta primers were used. The data were produced by immunoSEQ multiplex PCR, yet TCRdb's version contains in-frame clones alone and is incomplete. The top ten hold around 6.1% of the sample, which has roughly 120,000 clones, 7% to 9.5% seen once. Sequencing was done on a sample of PBMCs. The origin of the receptors is a woman aged 40 to 50 in good health and CMV-seropositive.

The gene calls are TRBV6-5 and TRBJ1-1; possibly TRBD1 for D (6 bases). From germline, CDR1 is MNHEY and CDR2 SVGAGI. Deletions cut 6 bases from V and 1 base from J, with 15 bases between. This CDR3 contains 15 residues. CDR3 protein: CASRGGGRSNTEAFF. The CDR3 DNA reads as TGTGCCAGCAGAGGGGGGGGTCGTTCGAACACTGAAGCTTTCTTT.

The rearrangement links TRBV19 to TRBJ2-2; tentatively, D is TRBD1 (7 bases). The CDR3 loop spans 15 amino acids. V was cut by 9 bases and J by 2 bases, with 16 bases left in between. CDR1 LNHDA and CDR2 SQIVND come from the germline V gene (reference sequence). CDR3 amino acids: CASSRGVTNTGELFF. CDR3 nucleotides: TGTGCCAGCAGCAGGGGGGTAACCAACACCGGGGAGCTGTTTTTT. Based on the CDR3 plus reference TRBV19 and TRBJ2-2, the full variable domain is DGGITQSPKYLFRKEGQNVTLSCEQNLNHDAMYWYRQDPGQGLRLIYYSQIVNDFQKGDIAEGYSVSREKKESFPLTVTSAQKNPTAFYLCASSRGVTNTGELFFGEGSRLTVL.

This clone appeared a few times. This sequence joins TRBV5-1 and TRBJ2-2, with D perhaps TRBD1 (6 bases). This CDR3 comprises 15 residues. V shed 4 bases and J shed 1 base, with 11 bases lying between them. The germline V gene encodes CDR1 SGHRS and CDR2 YFSETQ. CDR3 sequence reads: CASSPGTLNTGELFF. The CDR3 nucleotides read TGCGCCAGCAGCCCTGGGACACTGAACACCGGGGAGCTGTTTTTT.

The rearrangement links TRBV27 to TRBJ1-1; perhaps TRBD1 as D (5 bases). The CDR3 covers 16 residues. Trimming left V 3 bases short and J 6 bases short, with 20 bases between. Germline V CDR1 and CDR2: MNHEY, SMNVEV (reference sequence). The CDR3, as DNA: TGTGCCAGCAGTTTGCACAGGATGACGGGGAGGGCTGAAGCTTTCTTT. Its protein product is CASSLHRMTGRAEAFF.

The table lists this clone with a few counts. The genes are TRBV18 and TRBJ1-1; 8 bases align to TRBD1. Germline V gene data show CDR1 as KGHSH and CDR2 as LQKENI. The CDR3 consists of 14 residues. V lost 4 bases to trimming and J lost 4 bases; unmatched junction nucleotides: 5. CDR3 loop: CASSHQGASTEAFF. In nucleotides, the CDR3 is TGTGCCAGCTCACACCAGGGGGCCAGCACTGAAGCTTTCTTT.

The J gene is TRBJ2-2, the V gene TRBV10-1, with 9 bases identical to TRBD1. The CDR3 contains 19 residues. Germline CDR1 reads WNHNN; CDR2 reads SYGVQD (reference sequence). Losses at the gene ends were 0 bases for V and 2 bases for J; bases not matched to a gene: 10. This CDR3 is CASSESGNRGLHNTGELFF. CDR3 sequence (DNA): TGCGCCAGCAGTGAGTCGGGTAACAGGGGGCTTCACAACACCGGGGAGCTGTTTTTT.

In this sample, this clone turned up many times. The gene calls are TRBV28 and TRBJ1-2; D remains ambiguous. This CDR3 region has 14 residues. Trimming removed 7 bases from V and 1 base from J, with 13 bases in between. In germline, CDR1 is MDHEN, CDR2 SYDVKM. CDR3 in amino acids: CASTTSPLNYGYTF. The CDR3 DNA reads TGTGCCAGCACCACCTCTCCACTTAACTATGGCTACACCTTC.

The chain recombines TRBV28 with TRBJ1-1; D is unresolved. The V gene lost 6 bases and the J gene lost 0 bases, with 11 bases spanning the gap. The CDR3 covers 14 residues. In germline, CDR1 is MDHEN, CDR2 SYDVKM. The CDR3, as DNA: TGTGCCAGCAGGGAGAGAGGATTGAACACTGAAGCTTTCTTT. Its protein is CASRERGLNTEAFF.

Concerning this clone: Other nucleotide sequences in the sample specify the same CDR3. The rearrangement links TRBV19 to TRBJ1-1; 9 nucleotides match TRBD1. Germline V gives CDR1 LNHDA, CDR2 SQIVND (reference sequence). V was clipped by 4 bases and J by 2 bases; unmatched bases: 8. This CDR3 is 16 amino acids long. The CDR3 DNA reads TGTGCCAGTAGTAGGCCGGGACAGGGAAGTAACACTGAAGCTTTCTTT. Its protein is CASSRPGQGSNTEAFF.

The V call is TRBV2, the J call TRBJ1-6; TRBD1 matches 7 bases. The CDR3 totals 14 residues. Trimming at V came to 6 bases and at J to 7 bases, leaving 6 bases not matched to a gene. The germline V gene encodes CDR1 SNHLY and CDR2 FYNNEI. The CDR3: CASSWTGRNSPLHF. CDR3 DNA: TGTGCCAGCAGCTGGACAGGTCGCAATTCACCCCTCCACTTT.

V usage is TRBV6-5 and J usage is TRBJ2-5; D gene uncertain. Germline CDR1 and CDR2: MNHEY and SVGAGI. V was clipped by 0 bases and J by 4 bases, with 9 bases between them. The CDR3 consists of 14 residues. The DNA for the CDR3 is TGTGCCAGCAGTTACTCGTCGGCAGGAGAGACCCAGTACTTC. It specifies CASSYSSAGETQYF.

The genes are TRBV5-4 and TRBJ1-1; TRBD1 might be the D (5 bases). The CDR3 is 15 amino acids. Looked up from germline, CDR1 is SGHNT and CDR2 is YYREEE (reference sequence). Trimming stripped 1 base from V and 3 bases from J, with 13 bases between. The CDR3 region is CASSLQIAGDTEAFF. For the CDR3, the DNA is TGTGCCAGCAGCTTGCAAATAGCGGGGGACACTGAAGCTTTCTTT.

This sequence joins TRBV29-1 and TRBJ2-1, with 7 bases identical to TRBD1. Germline CDR1 is SQVTM and CDR2 is ANQGSEA. The ends lost 4 bases at V and 4 bases at J; junction bases unmatched: 4. The CDR3 runs 13 residues. The CDR3 sequence: CSVGRDSYNEQFF. CDR3 coding DNA: TGCAGCGTTGGACGGGACAGTTACAATGAGCAGTTCTTC.

A word on this clone: Additional DNA sequences in this sample encode the identical CDR3. V usage is TRBV19 and J usage is TRBJ1-2; D is undetermined. The CDR3 has 14 amino acids. Germline V CDR1 and CDR2: LNHDA, SQIVND (reference sequence). The germline V and J ends were trimmed by 6 bases and 1 base, with 12 bases remaining between them. The CDR3 DNA sequence: TGTGCCAGTAGCCAGCTAGGACTTAACTATGGCTACACCTTC. It encodes CASSQLGLNYGYTF. Complete variable domain (other parts from reference TRBV19 and TRBJ1-2): DGGITQSPKYLFRKEGQNVTLSCEQNLNHDAMYWYRQDPGQGLRLIYYSQIVNDFQKGDIAEGYSVSREKKESFPLTVTSAQKNPTAFYLCASSQLGLNYGYTFGSGTRLTVV.

The V call is TRBV19, the J call TRBJ2-3, with D tentatively TRBD1 (5 bases). CDR1 and CDR2 (germline): LNHDA, SQIVND (reference sequence). Trimming pared 0 bases from V and 4 bases from J, leaving 14 bases between. The CDR3 is made up of 16 amino acids. CDR3: CASSIDWGLRADTQYF. DNA of the CDR3: TGTGCCAGTAGTATAGATTGGGGCCTAAGGGCAGATACGCAGTATTTT. Combining the CDR3 with reference TRBV19 and TRBJ2-3 gives the whole variable domain DGGITQSPKYLFRKEGQNVTLSCEQNLNHDAMYWYRQDPGQGLRLIYYSQIVNDFQKGDIAEGYSVSREKKESFPLTVTSAQKNPTAFYLCASSIDWGLRADTQYFGPGTRLTVL.

This clone was seen a few times. The chain combines TRBV5-1 with TRBJ1-1; D perhaps matches TRBD1 (6 bases). CDR1 and CDR2 from the germline V gene are SGHRS and YFSETQ. The CDR3 covers 15 residues. Trimming shortened V by 1 base and J by 1 base, and 11 bases separated the two germline ends. Here the CDR3 reads CASSLQGGSNTEAFF. CDR3 sequence (DNA): TGCGCCAGCAGCTTGCAAGGGGGTTCGAACACTGAAGCTTTCTTT.

In regard to this clone: Within the sample, other DNA sequences also encode this same CDR3. V usage is TRBV11-2 and J usage is TRBJ2-3; the D gene is possibly TRBD2 (6 bases). The CDR3 has 13 residues. The germline V gene encodes CDR1 SGHAT and CDR2 FQNNGV. The V end lost 5 bases, the J end lost 5 bases, and 11 bases lay between the germline ends. CDR3 residues: CASSRGRGDTQYF. CDR3 nucleotide sequence: TGTGCCAGCAGCCGAGGGCGGGGAGATACGCAGTATTTT. Full variable domain (outside the CDR3, taken from reference TRBV11-2 and TRBJ2-3): EAGVAQSPRYKIIEKRQSVAFWCNPISGHATLYWYQQILGQGPKLLIQFQNNGVVDDSQLPKDRFSAERLKGVDSTLKIQPAKLEDSAVYLCASSRGRGDTQYFGPGTRLTVL.

This chain joins TRBV4-1 and TRBJ2-2, with TRBD1 matching 10 bases. This CDR3 spans 16 amino acids. Germline values: CDR1 MGHRA, CDR2 YSYEKL. The V gene end was trimmed by 4 bases and the J gene end by 7 bases; junction bases not matched to a gene: 9. Here the CDR3 DNA reads TGCGCCAGCAGCCGTATCGGGACAGGGGAGGTCGGGGAGCTGTTTTTT. This encodes CASSRIGTGEVGELFF.

This clone was observed a handful of times. In the same sample, other DNA sequences code for this CDR3. The rearrangement links TRBV5-1 to TRBJ2-1; the match to TRBD2 covers 7 bases. The CDR3 spans 15 residues. After removal of 0 bases from V and 3 bases from J, the junction contained 3 bases not matched to a gene. In germline, CDR1 is SGHRS, CDR2 YFSETQ. For the CDR3, the DNA is TGCGCCAGCAGCTTGGATCGCGGGGGCTACAATGAGCAGTTCTTC. This encodes CASSLDRGGYNEQFF.